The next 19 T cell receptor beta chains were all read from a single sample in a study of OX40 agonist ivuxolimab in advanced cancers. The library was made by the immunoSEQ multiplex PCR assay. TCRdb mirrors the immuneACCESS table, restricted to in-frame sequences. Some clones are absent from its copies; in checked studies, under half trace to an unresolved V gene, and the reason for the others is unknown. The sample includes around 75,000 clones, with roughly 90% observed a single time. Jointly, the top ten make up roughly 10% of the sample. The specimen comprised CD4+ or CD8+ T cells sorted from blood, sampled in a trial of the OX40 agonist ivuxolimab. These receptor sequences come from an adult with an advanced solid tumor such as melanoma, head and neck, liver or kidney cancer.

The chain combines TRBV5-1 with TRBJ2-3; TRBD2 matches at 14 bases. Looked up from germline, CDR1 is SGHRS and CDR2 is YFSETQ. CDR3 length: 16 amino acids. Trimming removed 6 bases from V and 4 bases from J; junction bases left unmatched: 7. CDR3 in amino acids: CASTLGLAGDSDTQYF. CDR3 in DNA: TGCGCCAGCACCCTGGGACTAGCGGGAGATTCAGATACGCAGTATTTT.

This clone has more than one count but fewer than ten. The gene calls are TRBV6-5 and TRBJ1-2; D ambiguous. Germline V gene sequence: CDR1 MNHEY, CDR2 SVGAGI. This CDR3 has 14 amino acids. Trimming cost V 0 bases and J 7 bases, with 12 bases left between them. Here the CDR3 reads CASSYSYRSGGYTF. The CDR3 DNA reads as TGTGCCAGCAGTTACTCCTACAGATCAGGTGGCTACACCTTC.

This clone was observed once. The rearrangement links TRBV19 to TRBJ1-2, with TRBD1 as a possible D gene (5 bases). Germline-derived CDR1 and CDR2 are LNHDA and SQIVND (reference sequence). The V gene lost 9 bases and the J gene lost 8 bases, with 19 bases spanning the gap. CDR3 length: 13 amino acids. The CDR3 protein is CASKFYGAGGYTF. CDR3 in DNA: TGTGCCAGCAAATTTTACGGGGCTGGAGGCTACACCTTC.

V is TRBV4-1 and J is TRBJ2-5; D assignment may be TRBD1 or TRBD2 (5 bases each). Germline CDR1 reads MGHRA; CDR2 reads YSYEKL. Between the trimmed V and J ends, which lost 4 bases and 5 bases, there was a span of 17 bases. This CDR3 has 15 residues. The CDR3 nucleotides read TGCGCCAGCAGCCTTAGAAGGGGAGAAGGGGAGACCCAGTACTTC. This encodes CASSLRRGEGETQYF.

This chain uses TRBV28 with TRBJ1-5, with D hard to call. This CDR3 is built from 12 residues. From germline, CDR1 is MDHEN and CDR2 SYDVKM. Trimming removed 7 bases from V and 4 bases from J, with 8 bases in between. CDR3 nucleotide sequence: TGTGCCAGCACCATGATAAATCAGCCCCAGCATTTT. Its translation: CASTMINQPQHF.

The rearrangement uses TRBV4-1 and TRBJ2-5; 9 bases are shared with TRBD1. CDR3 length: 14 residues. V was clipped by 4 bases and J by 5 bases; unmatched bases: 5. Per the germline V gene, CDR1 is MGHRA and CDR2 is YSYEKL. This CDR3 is CASSLRTGEETQYF. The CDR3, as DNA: TGCGCCAGCAGCCTCCGGACAGGGGAGGAGACCCAGTACTTC.

CDR3 nucleotide sequence: TGTGCCAGCAGTCGCTCCGACAACTCCTACGAGCAGTACTTC. This translates into CASSRSDNSYEQYF. This chain links TRBV6-5 with TRBJ2-7; D call uncertain. Trimming stripped 5 bases from V and 0 bases from J, with 11 bases between. The CDR3 consists of 14 residues. The germline gives CDR1 MNHEY, CDR2 SVGAGI.

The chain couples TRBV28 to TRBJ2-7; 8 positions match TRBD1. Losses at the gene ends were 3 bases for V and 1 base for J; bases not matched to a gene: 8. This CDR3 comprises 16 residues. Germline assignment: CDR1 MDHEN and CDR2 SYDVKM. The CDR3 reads CASSFLPGQASYEQYF. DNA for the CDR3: TGTGCCAGCAGTTTTTTACCGGGACAGGCGTCCTACGAGCAGTACTTC.

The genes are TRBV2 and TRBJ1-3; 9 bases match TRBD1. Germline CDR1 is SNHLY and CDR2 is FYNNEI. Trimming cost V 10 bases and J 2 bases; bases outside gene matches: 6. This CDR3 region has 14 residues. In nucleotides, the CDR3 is TGTGCCACCAGGGACAGGGTTGCTGGAAACACCATATATTTT. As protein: CATRDRVAGNTIYF.

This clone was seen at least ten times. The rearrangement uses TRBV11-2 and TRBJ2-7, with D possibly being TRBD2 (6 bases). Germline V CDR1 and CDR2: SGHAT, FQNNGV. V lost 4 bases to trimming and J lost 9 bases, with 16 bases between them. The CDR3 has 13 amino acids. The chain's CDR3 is CASSSEGRGWQYF. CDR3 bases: TGTGCCAGCAGCTCGGAGGGTCGGGGATGGCAGTACTTC.

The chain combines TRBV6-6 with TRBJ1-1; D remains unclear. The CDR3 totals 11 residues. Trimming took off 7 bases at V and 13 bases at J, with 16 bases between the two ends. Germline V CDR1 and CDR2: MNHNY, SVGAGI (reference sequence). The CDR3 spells CASIGIGRFFF. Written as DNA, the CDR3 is TGTGCCAGCATTGGCATAGGAAGATTTTTCTTT.

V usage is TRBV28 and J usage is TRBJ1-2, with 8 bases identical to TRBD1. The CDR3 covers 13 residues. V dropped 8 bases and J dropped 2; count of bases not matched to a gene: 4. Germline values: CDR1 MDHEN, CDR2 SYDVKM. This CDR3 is CASPRGPNYGYTF. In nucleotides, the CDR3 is TGTGCCAGCCCCAGGGGGCCAAACTATGGCTACACCTTC.

CDR3 residues: CAGGTVSGNTIYF. CDR3 bases: TGTGCCGGGGGGACAGTCTCTGGAAACACCATATATTTT. The V call is TRBV19, the J call TRBJ1-3; 7 bases align to TRBD1. Germline lookup yields CDR1 LNHDA and CDR2 SQIVND (reference sequence). J lost 0 bases, V lost 11 bases, and 4 bases had no gene match. CDR3 length: 13 residues.

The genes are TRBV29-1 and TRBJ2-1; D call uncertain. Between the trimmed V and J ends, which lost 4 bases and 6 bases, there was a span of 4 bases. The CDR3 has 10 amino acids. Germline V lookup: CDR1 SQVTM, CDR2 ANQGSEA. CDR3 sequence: CSVGSNEQFF. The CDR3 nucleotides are TGCAGCGTTGGGAGCAATGAGCAGTTCTTC.

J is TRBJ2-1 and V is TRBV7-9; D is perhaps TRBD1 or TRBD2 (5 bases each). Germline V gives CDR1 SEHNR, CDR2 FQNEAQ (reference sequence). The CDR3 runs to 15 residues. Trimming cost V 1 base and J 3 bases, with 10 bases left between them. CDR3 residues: CASSLVSGSYNEQFF. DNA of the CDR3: TGTGCCAGCAGCTTAGTTTCAGGGAGCTACAATGAGCAGTTCTTC.

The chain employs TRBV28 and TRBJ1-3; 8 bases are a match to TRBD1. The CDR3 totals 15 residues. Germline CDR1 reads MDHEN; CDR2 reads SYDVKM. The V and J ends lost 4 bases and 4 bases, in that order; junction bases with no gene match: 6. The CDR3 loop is CASSYADRVGNTIYF. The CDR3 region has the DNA TGTGCCAGCAGTTACGCGGACAGGGTAGGAAACACCATATATTTT.

Here the CDR3 DNA reads TGTGCCAGCAGCTCCCTCTCCCGAGGAGAAAAACTGTTTTTT. Protein product: CASSSLSRGEKLFF. J is TRBJ1-4 and V is TRBV7-9; D is unclear. In germline, CDR1 is SEHNR, CDR2 FQNEAQ (reference sequence). The length of the CDR3 is 14 residues. V lost 4 bases and J lost 8, with 14 bases in between.

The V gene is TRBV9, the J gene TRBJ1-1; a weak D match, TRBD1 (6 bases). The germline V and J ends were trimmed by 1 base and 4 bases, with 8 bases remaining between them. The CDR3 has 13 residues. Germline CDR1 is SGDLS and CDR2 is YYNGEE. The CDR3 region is CASSVTGRTEAFF. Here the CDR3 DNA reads TGTGCCAGCAGCGTAACAGGGCGCACTGAAGCTTTCTTT.

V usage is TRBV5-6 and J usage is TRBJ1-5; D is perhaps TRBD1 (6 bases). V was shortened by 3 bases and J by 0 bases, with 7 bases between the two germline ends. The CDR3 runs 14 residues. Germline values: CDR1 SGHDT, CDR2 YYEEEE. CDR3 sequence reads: CASSSRGSNQPQHF. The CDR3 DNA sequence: TGTGCCAGCAGCTCCAGGGGTAGCAATCAGCCCCAGCATTTT.